This paragraph reports one TCR beta chain. These data are taken from a study of blood T cell repertoires in COVID-19. The data were produced by immunoSEQ multiplex PCR, yet TCRdb's version contains in-frame clones alone and is incomplete. The sample records some 330,000 clones, around 90% being singletons. CDR1 MDHEN and CDR2 SYDVKM come from the germline V gene. V was clipped by 6 bases and J by 3 bases; unmatched bases: 10. The CDR3 has 15 amino acids. V and J are TRBV28 and TRBJ1-2, with TRBD1 matching over 7 bases. Sample: PBMCs or T cells enriched from blood (not recorded which). The sequence came from a man younger than 40 who had recovered from COVID-19. The CDR3 protein is CASRKQGLGYYGYTF. CDR3 in DNA: TGTGCCAGCAGGAAACAGGGGTTAGGGTACTATGGCTACACCTTC.